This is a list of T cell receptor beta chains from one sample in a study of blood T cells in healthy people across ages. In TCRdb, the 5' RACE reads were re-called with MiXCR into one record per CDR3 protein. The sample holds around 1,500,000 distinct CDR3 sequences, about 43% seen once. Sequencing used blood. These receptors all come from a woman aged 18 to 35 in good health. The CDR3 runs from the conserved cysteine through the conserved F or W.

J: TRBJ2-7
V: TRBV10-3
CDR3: CAIRGGDISYEQYF

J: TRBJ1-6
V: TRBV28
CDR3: CASSAAGPYNSPLHF

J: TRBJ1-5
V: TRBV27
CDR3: CASRSTSRDGNSNQPQHF

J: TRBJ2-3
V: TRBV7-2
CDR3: CASSSRDPIDTQYF

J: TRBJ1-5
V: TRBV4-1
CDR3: CASSQVFTADYQPQHF

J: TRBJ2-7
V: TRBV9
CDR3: CASSPHGGTTYYEQYF

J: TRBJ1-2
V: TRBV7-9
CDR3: CASSFSDRGRGYTF

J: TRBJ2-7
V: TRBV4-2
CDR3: CTSSQEGSGILSYEQYF

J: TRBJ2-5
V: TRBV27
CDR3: CASSSPGQGAQETQYF

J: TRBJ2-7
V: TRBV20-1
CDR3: CSARGQRGGYEQYF

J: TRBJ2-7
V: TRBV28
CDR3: CASSLQGLAYEQYF

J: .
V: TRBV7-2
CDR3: CASSLGMVAPYNEQYF

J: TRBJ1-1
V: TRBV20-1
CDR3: CSARNSGGNTEAFF

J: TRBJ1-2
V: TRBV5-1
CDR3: CASSFLGADGYTF

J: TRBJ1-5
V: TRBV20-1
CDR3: CSARQGSQPQHF

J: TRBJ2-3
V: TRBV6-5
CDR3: CASSYSSIGPTQYF

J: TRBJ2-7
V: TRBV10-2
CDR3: CASSEWTSGSPTYEQYF

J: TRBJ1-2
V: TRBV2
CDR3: CASSEFGRNYGYTF

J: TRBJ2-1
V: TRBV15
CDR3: CATSIASGWGEQLF

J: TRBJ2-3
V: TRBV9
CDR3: CASSVGGGITDTQYF

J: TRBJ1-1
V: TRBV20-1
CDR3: CSAGGQTTEAFF

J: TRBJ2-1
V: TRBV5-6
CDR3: CASSFKGTSGRSEQFF

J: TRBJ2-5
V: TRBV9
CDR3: CASSPRLAGGPTGSRTQYF

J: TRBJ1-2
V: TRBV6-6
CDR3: CASSSSDEGSYGYTF

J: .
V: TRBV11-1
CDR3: CASSPGQGLEQYF

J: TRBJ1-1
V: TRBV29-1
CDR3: CSVLELEAFF

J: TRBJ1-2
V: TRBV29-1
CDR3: CSVELGGHGYTF

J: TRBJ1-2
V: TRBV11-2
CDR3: CASSPGHSTDYGYTF

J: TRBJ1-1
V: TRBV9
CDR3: CASSPPVGGGTEAFF

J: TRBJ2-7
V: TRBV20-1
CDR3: CSARQAGGHPYEQYF

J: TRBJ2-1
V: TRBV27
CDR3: CASSSLGLKDYNEQFF

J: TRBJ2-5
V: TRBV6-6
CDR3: CASSGPEETQYF

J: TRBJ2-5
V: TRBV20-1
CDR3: CSARAARQLTQETQYF

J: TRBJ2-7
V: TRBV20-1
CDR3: CSARAGTSGASYEQYF

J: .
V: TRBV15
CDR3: CATSLAGAFFRETQYF

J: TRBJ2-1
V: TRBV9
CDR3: CASSVGGSGRYNEQFF

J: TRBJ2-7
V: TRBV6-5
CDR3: CASSKLTGTSREQYF

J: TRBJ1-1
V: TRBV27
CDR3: CASRPDNYYTEAFF

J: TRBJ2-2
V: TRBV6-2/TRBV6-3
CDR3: CASSYGGGDNTGELFF

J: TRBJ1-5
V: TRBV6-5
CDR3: CASSYSGQLNQPQHF

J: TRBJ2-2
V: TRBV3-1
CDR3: CASRSGGRQNTGELFF

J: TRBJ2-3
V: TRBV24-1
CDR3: CATSDPKAISDTQYF

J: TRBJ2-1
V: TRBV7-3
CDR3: CASSEGGGYHEQFF

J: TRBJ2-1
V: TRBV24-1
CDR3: CATSGEGGSYNEQFF

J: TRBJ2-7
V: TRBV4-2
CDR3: CASSQDLVGGYNEKYF

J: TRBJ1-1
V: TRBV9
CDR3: CASAKEGLSTEAFF

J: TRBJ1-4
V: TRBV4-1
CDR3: CASSPGSTNEKLFF

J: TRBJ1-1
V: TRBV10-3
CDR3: CAISVGTGGGTEAFF

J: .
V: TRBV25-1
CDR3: CASSDGLAGGLLYEQYF

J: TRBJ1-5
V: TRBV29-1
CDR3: CSVSSRGPPLPQHF

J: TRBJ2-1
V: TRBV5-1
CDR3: CASSPQGQGISYNEQFF

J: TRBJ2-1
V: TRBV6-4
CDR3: CASSDPSGDYNEQFF

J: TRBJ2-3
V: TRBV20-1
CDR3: CSARGLKFEAGGRTDTQYF

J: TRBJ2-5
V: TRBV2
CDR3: CASSEWGEGGGETQYF

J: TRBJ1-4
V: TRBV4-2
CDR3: CASSQESARQVNEKLFF

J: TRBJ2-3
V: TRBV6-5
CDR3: CASSSTGGSLTDTQYF

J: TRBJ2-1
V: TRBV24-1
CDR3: CAVQQLYNEQFF